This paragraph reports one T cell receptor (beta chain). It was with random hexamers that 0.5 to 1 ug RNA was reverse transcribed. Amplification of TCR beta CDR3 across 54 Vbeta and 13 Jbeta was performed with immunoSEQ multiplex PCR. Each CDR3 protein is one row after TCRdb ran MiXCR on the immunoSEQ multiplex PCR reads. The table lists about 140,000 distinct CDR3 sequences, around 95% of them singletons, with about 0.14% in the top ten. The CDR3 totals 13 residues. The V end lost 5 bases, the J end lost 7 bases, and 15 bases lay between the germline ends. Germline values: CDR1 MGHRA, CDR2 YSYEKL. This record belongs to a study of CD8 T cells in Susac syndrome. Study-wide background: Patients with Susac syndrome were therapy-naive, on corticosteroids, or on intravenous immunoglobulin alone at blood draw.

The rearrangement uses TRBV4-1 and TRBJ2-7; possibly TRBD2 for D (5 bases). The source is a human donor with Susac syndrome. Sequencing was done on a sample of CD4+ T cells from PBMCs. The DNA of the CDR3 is TGCGCCAGCAGCTTGGACTCGTACGTTGAGCAGTACTTC. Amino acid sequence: CASSLDSYVEQYF.